This TCR beta chain was recorded in a study of blood T cell repertoires in COVID-19. Original processing methods: Estimation of nucleated cell counts was performed using reference gene primer amplification. Libraries were prepared by immunoSEQ multiplex PCR; TCRdb keeps only in-frame clonotypes and omits some of them. The D gene and trimming were derived from the DNA, and the V and J assignments and clone size from that table. Of roughly 15,000 clones in the sample, roughly 80% were seen once. Germline values: CDR1 ENHRY, CDR2 SYGVKD. The V gene lost 6 bases and the J gene lost 4 bases, with 12 bases spanning the gap. The CDR3 length is 13 residues.

The chain employs TRBV10-3 and TRBJ1-2; possibly TRBD1 for D (6 bases). The sequenced material came from peripheral blood. This sequence was found in a human donor in a cohort sampled during active COVID-19. The CDR3: CAIRPGVFYGYTF. CDR3 coding DNA: TGTGCCATCAGACCAGGGGTCTTCTATGGCTACACCTTC.